The 26 T cell receptor beta chains below come from one sample, sequenced in a study of graft-versus-host responses after intestinal transplantation. The antigens these receptors bind are not known. Generated by immunoSEQ multiplex PCR, the TCRdb table keeps only in-frame clones and is missing some. The table shows approximately 99,000 clones, with 85% to 95% occurring only once. Here the sequenced sample was unstimulated CD8+ T cells sorted from spleen or lymph node cells, taken before transplant. These receptors all stem from a human donor who was the organ donor for an intestinal transplant.

This clone was detected only once. V and J are TRBV27 and TRBJ2-7; 7 bases align to TRBD2. The CDR3 runs to 14 residues. Germline V gene data show CDR1 as MNHEY and CDR2 as SMNVEV (reference sequence). Trimming cost V 5 bases and J 0 bases; bases outside gene matches: 4. As DNA, the CDR3 is TGTGCCAGCAGTCTCGCTAGCGGCTCCTACGAGCAGTACTTC. Its protein product is CASSLASGSYEQYF.

This chain links TRBV10-1 with TRBJ2-5; D not resolved. The V end was cut by 3 bases, the J end by 4 bases, with 6 bases between. Germline values: CDR1 WNHNN, CDR2 SYGVQD (reference sequence). This CDR3 is 12 amino acids long. In DNA form, the CDR3 reads TGCGCCAGCAGTGACAACGGAGAGACCCAGTACTTC. Translating gives CASSDNGETQYF.

This clone was recorded only once. The chain is built from TRBV6-5 and TRBJ2-7; 11 bases line up with TRBD2. V trimming: 4 bases; J trimming: 2 bases; junction bases outside the gene matches: 4. The germline gives CDR1 MNHEY, CDR2 SVGAGI. This CDR3 contains 15 residues. CDR3 protein: CASSSLAGGAYEQYF. For the CDR3, the DNA is TGTGCCAGCAGTTCCTTAGCGGGAGGGGCCTACGAGCAGTACTTC.

The rearrangement links TRBV28 to TRBJ1-5; D uncertain. Germline V gene data show CDR1 as MDHEN and CDR2 as SYDVKM. Between the trimmed V and J ends, which lost 2 bases and 3 bases, there was a span of 11 bases. The CDR3 is made up of 15 amino acids. CDR3 nucleotide sequence: TGTGCCAGCAGTTTAGAACAGCTTACCAATCAGCCCCAGCATTTT. Residues: CASSLEQLTNQPQHF.

V usage is TRBV28 and J usage is TRBJ1-1; tentative D call: TRBD1 (6 bases). The CDR3 covers 16 residues. Trimming removed 5 bases at V and 6 bases at J, with 22 bases between. The germline gives CDR1 MDHEN, CDR2 SYDVKM. In DNA form, the CDR3 reads TGTGCCAGCAGTGCCCCCTGGGACACACGAACGGCTGAAGCTTTCTTT. It yields the protein CASSAPWDTRTAEAFF.

This clone was detected only once. The rearrangement joins TRBV4-1 to TRBJ2-5; 7 nucleotides line up with TRBD1. Germline loops: CDR1 MGHRA, CDR2 YSYEKL. With V trimmed by 8 bases and J by 11 bases, 14 bases remained unmatched. The CDR3 loop spans 13 amino acids. CDR3 in amino acids: CASGTAVEKEQYF. CDR3 DNA sequence: TGCGCCAGCGGGACAGCCGTAGAGAAAGAGCAGTACTTC.

The gene calls are TRBV9 and TRBJ1-6; TRBD1 might be the D (6 bases). The ends were cut back, 2 bases at V and 10 bases at J, with 16 bases in the middle. Per germline, CDR1 SGDLS and CDR2 YYNGEE. The CDR3 length is 15 residues. In DNA, the CDR3 is TGTGCCAGCAGCGTTAGGGGGAGCAACCGATCACCCCTCCACTTT. It yields the protein CASSVRGSNRSPLHF.

The CDR3 is CASSPVEGGPRVGNEKLFF. The CDR3 DNA follows: TGTGCCAGCAGCCCAGTGGAAGGGGGCCCGCGAGTGGGGAACGAAAAACTGTTTTTT. The rearrangement uses TRBV9 and TRBJ1-4; 7 nucleotides line up with TRBD1. The CDR3 sequence is 19 residues long. Germline CDR1 and CDR2: SGDLS and YYNGEE. Germline trimming cut 4 bases from V and 8 bases from J; bases unmatched to any gene: 23.

The chain employs TRBV13 and TRBJ1-2, with no clear D. V dropped 4 bases and J dropped 7 bases, with 10 bases sitting between them. The CDR3 is made up of 12 amino acids. Per the germline V gene, CDR1 is PRHDT and CDR2 is FYEKMQ (reference sequence). Written as DNA, the CDR3 is TGTGCCAGCAGCTCCGGCCCAGGTGGCTACACCTTC. Amino acids: CASSSGPGGYTF.

The CDR3 sequence: CASSSGTSKGYNEQFF. The CDR3, as DNA: TGTGCCAGCAGTTCCGGGACTAGTAAAGGGTACAATGAGCAGTTCTTC. V is TRBV28 and J is TRBJ2-1; 8 bases line up with TRBD2. From germline, CDR1 is MDHEN and CDR2 SYDVKM. Losses at the gene ends were 4 bases for V and 4 bases for J; bases not matched to a gene: 9. The CDR3 totals 16 residues.

The CDR3 protein is CAVGREGLADTQYF. CDR3 bases: TGTGCGGTAGGGCGGGAGGGCCTGGCAGATACGCAGTATTTT. The rearrangement links TRBV6-5 to TRBJ2-3; TRBD2 aligns across 9 bases. Germline V gene lookup returns CDR1 MNHEY and CDR2 SVGAGI. This CDR3 is built from 14 residues.

This chain uses TRBV28 with TRBJ2-3, with TRBD2 matching 8 bases. Losses at the gene ends were 6 bases for V and 5 bases for J; bases not matched to a gene: 4. The CDR3 contains 13 residues. Germline V gene data show CDR1 as MDHEN and CDR2 as SYDVKM. The CDR3 loop reads CASRSGSIDTQYF. CDR3 DNA sequence: TGTGCCAGCAGGAGCGGGAGTATAGATACGCAGTATTTT.

The chain combines TRBV2 with TRBJ1-2; tentative D call: TRBD1 (6 bases). The CDR3 loop spans 12 amino acids. Trimming pared 4 bases from V and 4 bases from J, leaving 7 bases between. Germline V gives CDR1 SNHLY, CDR2 FYNNEI. The CDR3 sequence is CASSGGGYGYTF. The CDR3 DNA reads as TGTGCCAGCAGTGGAGGGGGCTATGGCTACACCTTC.

This sequence joins TRBV9 and TRBJ2-2; D perhaps matches TRBD1 (6 bases). Trimming took off 1 base at V and 5 bases at J, with 6 bases between the two ends. The CDR3 loop spans 13 amino acids. Looked up from germline, CDR1 is SGDLS and CDR2 is YYNGEE. The CDR3 DNA reads TGTGCCAGCAGCGTACAGGGGACCGGGGAGCTGTTTTTT. Amino acid sequence: CASSVQGTGELFF.

This sequence joins TRBV5-6 and TRBJ1-2; possibly TRBD1 for D (6 bases). CDR1 SGHDT and CDR2 YYEEEE come from the germline V gene. V lost 0 bases and J 6 bases, leaving 9 bases between the germline ends. The CDR3 totals 13 residues. DNA for the CDR3: TGTGCCAGCAGCTTGGGGGCAGGGGATGGCTACACCTTC. Translating gives CASSLGAGDGYTF.

The chain employs TRBV11-1 and TRBJ2-1; 7 nucleotides line up with TRBD2. Germline loops: CDR1 SGHAT, CDR2 FQDESV (reference sequence). CDR3 length: 16 residues. The junction had 14 bases not matched to a gene; V was cut back by 5 bases and J by 7 bases. The CDR3 DNA sequence: TGTGCCAGCAGCGGCGGGAGTTTGGGGTTCTGGAATGAGCAGTTCTTC. Translation: CASSGGSLGFWNEQFF.

The V and J genes are TRBV6-5 and TRBJ1-1; possibly TRBD1 for D (6 bases). The V end was cut by 0 bases, the J end by 4 bases, with 12 bases between. Germline CDR1 is MNHEY and CDR2 is SVGAGI. The CDR3 contains 15 residues. This CDR3 is CASSYSVGAATEAFF. Here the CDR3 DNA reads TGTGCCAGCAGTTACTCGGTGGGGGCGGCCACTGAAGCTTTCTTT.

The CDR3 loop reads CASSPPGTGPGSPLHF. CDR3 DNA sequence: TGTGCCAGCAGTCCCCCTGGGACAGGGCCGGGTTCACCCCTCCACTTT. The V gene is TRBV28, the J gene TRBJ1-6; 9 positions match TRBD1. This CDR3 has 16 residues. The germline V gene has CDR1 MDHEN and CDR2 SYDVKM. V shed 5 bases and J 9 bases; nucleotides not matched to a gene: 11.

The V gene is TRBV11-3, the J gene TRBJ1-1, with D hard to call. The germline CDR1 and CDR2 sequences are SGHNT and YENEEA. CDR3 length: 17 amino acids. The V end was cut by 0 bases, the J end by 1 base, with 15 bases between. CDR3 nucleotide sequence: TGTGCCAGCAGCTTAGAGTCAGCCGGGGTTAAGAACACTGAAGCTTTCTTT. Residues: CASSLESAGVKNTEAFF. Supplemented by reference TRBV11-3 and TRBJ1-1, the full variable domain reads EAGVVQSPRYKIIEKKQPVAFWCNPISGHNTLYWYLQNLGQGPELLIRYENEEAVDDSQLPKDRFSAERLKGVDSTLKIQPAELGDSAVYLCASSLESAGVKNTEAFFGQGTRLTVV.

CDR3 nucleotide sequence: TGTGCCAGCAGTTTATATGACAGGGGCTACGAGCAGTACTTC. Translation gives CASSLYDRGYEQYF. The chain combines TRBV27 with TRBJ2-7; 8 bases agree with TRBD1. The trim removed 1 base at V and 3 bases at J, leaving 2 bases unmatched. This CDR3 has 14 residues. Germline loops: CDR1 MNHEY, CDR2 SMNVEV (reference sequence).

The chain uses TRBV7-8 and TRBJ2-7; D is uncertain. Looked up from germline, CDR1 is SGHVS and CDR2 is FQNEAQ. This CDR3 spans 13 amino acids. The ends were cut back, 5 bases at V and 6 bases at J, with 14 bases in the middle. This chain's CDR3 is CASSPDVSLEQYF. The CDR3 DNA reads as TGTGCCAGCAGCCCAGATGTATCCCTCGAGCAGTACTTC.

Concerning this clone itself: An end of the junction differs from the germline gene, which may be a read error. V is TRBV2 and J is TRBJ1-2; D uncertain. The CDR3 has 9 amino acids. Germline CDR1 SNHLY, CDR2 FYNNEI. CDR3 sequence (DNA): TGTGCCAGCAGTGGGACTTTGGGATTT. This codes for CASSGTLGF.

The V and J genes are TRBV25-1 and TRBJ1-2; D is unresolved. V gave up 4 bases and J gave up 0 bases, with 12 bases separating them. The CDR3 is made up of 15 amino acids. Germline CDR1 reads MGHDK; CDR2 reads SYGVNS. For the CDR3, the DNA is TGTGCCAGCAGTGGTGCGGAAAGCTCTAACTATGGCTACACCTTC. Its protein is CASSGAESSNYGYTF.

This rearrangement joins TRBV2 to TRBJ1-1; 10 bases match TRBD1. This CDR3 is 14 amino acids long. Trimming took 6 bases from V and 4 from J; bases not matched to a gene: 5. CDR1 and CDR2 (germline): SNHLY, FYNNEI. The CDR3 DNA reads TGTGCCAGCAGCCAGGGACAGGGGATCACTGAAGCTTTCTTT. This gives the protein CASSQGQGITEAFF.

The chain is built from TRBV7-9 and TRBJ2-1; 10 bases are shared with TRBD2. Germline lookup yields CDR1 SEHNR and CDR2 FQNEAQ (reference sequence). This CDR3 spans 16 amino acids. Losses at the gene ends were 2 bases for V and 8 bases for J; bases not matched to a gene: 9. The CDR3 sequence: CASSLSERGGPDEQFF. In DNA, the CDR3 is TGTGCCAGCAGCTTAAGTGAGCGGGGGGGCCCGGATGAGCAGTTCTTC.

V is TRBV19 and J is TRBJ1-2; TRBD1 might be the D (6 bases). This CDR3 is 16 amino acids long. Trimming removed 9 bases at V and 4 bases at J, with 24 bases between. The V gene's germline CDR1 is LNHDA and CDR2 SQIVND (reference sequence). CDR3 bases: TGTGCCAGCTCTTATAACAGGGAGCTGGGGACCTATGGCTACACCTTC. Its translation is CASSYNRELGTYGYTF.